The clone carrying this T cell receptor beta chain turned up a few times. Its antigen is currently unknown. TCRdb re-analysed the RT-PCR reads in MiXCR, keeping a single row per CDR3 protein. The sample lists about 300,000 distinct CDR3 sequences, around a fifth occurring once. These data belong to a study of response to subunit inactivated influenza vaccine. Regarding the study as a whole: The authors proposed limited new T cell recruitment per seasonal influenza vaccination.

V lost 5 bases to trimming and J lost 8 bases, with 10 bases between them. The CDR3 has 12 residues. Germline V CDR1 and CDR2: DFQATT, SNEGSKA (reference sequence). The chain is built from TRBV20-1 and TRBJ1-6, with D unclear. The starting material was PBMCs from blood, obtained less than 22 months after vaccination. This clonotype was sampled from a man aged 50-75 years who received an inactivated influenza vaccine. The CDR3 sequence is CSAHGSDSPLHF. For the CDR3, the DNA is TGCAGTGCTCACGGCTCTGATTCACCCCTCCACTTT.